This T cell receptor (beta chain) was recorded in a study of radiotherapy plus CTLA-4 blockade in lung cancer. Study in general: Objective response rate was more than 15%; disease control rate, about 31%.

Study observations and caveats: TCR clones from tumors expanded in blood after radiotherapy plus ipilimumab. Early clone dynamics of blood T cells, plus interferon-beta, reportedly predicted response best.

The protocol was immunoSEQ multiplex PCR, while the TCRdb copy is restricted to in-frame clones and leaves out a portion. The data hold about 67,000 clones, with 60% to 80% observed a single time. Focal radiation and CTLA-4 blockade (ipilimumab) were tested in chemo-refractory metastatic non-small-cell lung cancer patients. About this clone itself: Its antigen is as yet unknown.

The sample was peripheral blood, taken from a patient treated with radiotherapy plus ipilimumab. The TCR originated in a human donor with non-small cell lung cancer whose response to radiotherapy plus ipilimumab could not be evaluated. Some clones in this sample may be carry-over from other donors' samples.

The CDR3 sequence is CASSAGQGPNQPQHF. For the CDR3, the DNA is TGTGCCAGCAGCGCGGGACAGGGACCCAATCAGCCCCAGCATTTT. V is TRBV9 and J is TRBJ1-5, with TRBD1 matching over 9 bases. Trimming cost V 3 bases and J 3 bases; bases outside gene matches: 4. CDR3 length equals 15 residues. Germline values: CDR1 SGDLS, CDR2 YYNGEE.